Listed here are 32 T cell receptor beta chains from one sample, sequenced in a study of T cell responses to AZD1222 COVID-19 vaccine. TCRdb's copy holds only in-frame clones and misses some; the assay was immunoSEQ multiplex PCR. The data contain 100,000 to 150,000 clones, 88% of them singletons. The material sequenced was peripheral blood, taken 28 days after the second AZD1222 dose. These receptors were taken from an adult who received the AZD1222 COVID-19 vaccine.

The chain joins TRBV9 to TRBJ1-5; 9 bases are a match to TRBD1. Trimming took 3 bases from V and 6 from J; bases not matched to a gene: 4. CDR1 and CDR2 from the germline V gene are SGDLS and YYNGEE. The CDR3 is made up of 14 amino acids. CDR3: CASSATDRGQPQHF. The CDR3 DNA reads TGTGCCAGCAGCGCGACGGACAGGGGTCAGCCCCAGCATTTT.

This chain uses TRBV14 with TRBJ1-3; D is uncertain. The CDR3 contains 13 residues. Trimming stripped 1 base from V and 5 bases from J, with 6 bases between. CDR1 is SGHDN and CDR2 is FVKESK in the germline V gene. The CDR3 nucleotides read TGTGCCAGCAGCCAAGGCATCCGAAACACCATATATTTT. Translated, it gives CASSQGIRNTIYF.

The chain is built from TRBV18 and TRBJ1-5; D might be TRBD1 (5 bases). Germline lookup yields CDR1 KGHSH and CDR2 LQKENI. The CDR3 extends over 14 amino acids. Between the trimmed V and J ends, which lost 3 bases and 0 bases, there was a span of 6 bases. Here the CDR3 reads CASSPTASNQPQHF. The CDR3 region has the DNA TGTGCCAGCTCACCGACAGCTAGCAATCAGCCCCAGCATTTT.

V gene TRBV6-2 or TRBV6-3 combines with J gene TRBJ2-1; 11 nucleotides align to TRBD2. The germline CDR1 and CDR2 sequences are MNHEY and SVGEGT. Trimming at V came to 5 bases and at J to 0 bases, leaving 12 bases not matched to a gene. The CDR3 sequence is 19 residues long. DNA for the CDR3: TGTGCCAGCAGTGGCCAGGGGCTAGCGGGAGGTAGCTCCTACAATGAGCAGTTCTTC. The encoded protein is CASSGQGLAGGSSYNEQFF.

This chain connects TRBV4-1 to TRBJ2-1, with D maybe TRBD2 (5 bases). Germline-derived CDR1 and CDR2 are MGHRA and YSYEKL. There are 16 residues in the CDR3. V shed 0 bases and J shed 1 base, with 10 bases lying between them. CDR3 coding DNA: TGCGCCAGCAGCCAAGAACCAGCGGTATCCTACAATGAGCAGTTCTTC. Translation gives CASSQEPAVSYNEQFF.

J is TRBJ2-2 and V is TRBV12-3 or TRBV12-4; D is undetermined. Trimming stripped 1 base from V and 4 bases from J, with 4 bases between. The CDR3 loop spans 13 amino acids. For the CDR3, the DNA is TGTGCCAGCAGTTTAGTGGGCACCGGGGAGCTGTTTTTT. Translation gives CASSLVGTGELFF.

The rearrangement uses TRBV25-1 and TRBJ2-3, with 7 positions matching TRBD2. The J segment lost 1 base and the V segment lost 8 bases, leaving 9 bases of the junction unmatched. Germline CDR1 and CDR2: MGHDK and SYGVNS. This CDR3 has 15 residues. CDR3 nucleotide sequence: TGTGCCAGCCGCCTAGGAAGCGGGGGCACAGATACGCAGTATTTT. Translated, it gives CASRLGSGGTDTQYF.

This clone appeared a single time. The CDR3 DNA is TGTGCCAGCAGCCTAGAACGACTAGTCGGCTACGAGCAGTACTTC. The encoded protein is CASSLERLVGYEQYF. V usage is TRBV7-2 and J usage is TRBJ2-7; D might be TRBD2 (6 bases). From germline, CDR1 is SGHTA and CDR2 FQGNSA. Between the trimmed V and J ends, which lost 5 bases and 3 bases, there was a span of 17 bases. The CDR3 extends over 15 amino acids.

The V and J genes are TRBV19 and TRBJ1-1; no clear D. Deletions cut 3 bases from V and 3 bases from J, with 8 bases between. Germline lookup yields CDR1 LNHDA and CDR2 SQIVND (reference sequence). The CDR3 loop spans 13 amino acids. The CDR3 reads CASSITGDTEAFF. The DNA for the CDR3 is TGTGCCAGTAGTATCACGGGAGACACTGAAGCTTTCTTT.

J is TRBJ2-2 and V is TRBV7-2, with 13 bases fitting TRBD2. CDR1 is SGHTA, CDR2 FQGNSA, per germline. This CDR3 has 16 amino acids. The trim removed 6 bases at V and 5 bases at J, leaving 6 bases unmatched. Here the CDR3 DNA reads TGTGCCAGCAGTCCTACTAGCGGGAGGGCTACCGGGGAGCTGTTTTTT. This gives the protein CASSPTSGRATGELFF.

The chain uses TRBV28 and TRBJ2-7; 7 bases are a match to TRBD2. The CDR3 runs 16 residues. CDR1 MDHEN and CDR2 SYDVKM come from the germline V gene. Trimming at V came to 2 bases and at J to 1 base, leaving 8 bases not matched to a gene. CDR3 sequence reads: CASSLIGGRGSYEQYF. The CDR3 coding sequence is TGTGCCAGCAGTTTAATCGGCGGGAGAGGTTCCTACGAGCAGTACTTC.

The genes are TRBV4-3 and TRBJ1-3; D uncertain. CDR1 and CDR2 (germline): LGHNA, YSLEER. The CDR3 consists of 15 residues. V lost 0 bases and J 0 bases, leaving 6 bases between the germline ends. The CDR3 loop reads CASSQDRDSGNTIYF. CDR3 DNA sequence: TGCGCCAGCAGCCAAGATCGGGACTCTGGAAACACCATATATTTT.

This chain uses TRBV30 with TRBJ2-2; TRBD2 agrees at 7 bases. The length of the CDR3 is 14 residues. With V trimmed by 0 bases and J by 6 bases, 4 bases remained unmatched. The germline V gene encodes CDR1 GTSNPN and CDR2 SVGIG (reference sequence). The CDR3 DNA reads as TGTGCCTGGAGTGTGTCTAGCGGTCCCGGGGAGCTGTTTTTT. The encoded protein is CAWSVSSGPGELFF.

The chain uses TRBV6-2 or TRBV6-3 and TRBJ1-2; D is possibly TRBD1 (5 bases). The V end was cut by 2 bases, the J end by 6 bases, with 10 bases between. Per the germline V gene, CDR1 is MNHEY and CDR2 is SVGEGT. CDR3 length equals 13 residues. The CDR3 loop reads CASSYGGLDGYTF. The CDR3 bases are TGTGCCAGCAGTTACGGGGGTTTGGATGGCTACACCTTC.

V and J are TRBV6-2 or TRBV6-3 and TRBJ1-4; TRBD1 matches at 9 bases. The CDR3 totals 15 residues. The junction had 6 bases not matched to a gene; V was cut back by 4 bases and J by 6 bases. From germline, CDR1 is MNHEY and CDR2 SVGEGT. CDR3 loop: CASSSGTGRDEKLFF. The CDR3 DNA is TGTGCCAGCAGTTCCGGGACAGGGCGGGATGAAAAACTGTTTTTT.

V usage is TRBV19 and J usage is TRBJ1-2; 7 nucleotides line up with TRBD1. J lost 2 bases, V lost 7 bases, and 13 bases had no gene match. The CDR3 length is 16 residues. Germline V gives CDR1 LNHDA, CDR2 SQIVND (reference sequence). As DNA, the CDR3 is TGTGCCAGTACCCCGCAGACAGGGCTAAGCAACTATGGCTACACCTTC. Protein sequence: CASTPQTGLSNYGYTF.

The rearrangement joins TRBV5-6 to TRBJ2-1, with TRBD2 matching 13 bases. There are 17 residues in the CDR3. V was pared by 2 bases and J by 5 bases, with 7 bases of the junction left unmatched. The germline V gene has CDR1 SGHDT and CDR2 YYEEEE. CDR3 in amino acids: CASSLLAGGTTNNEQFF. The CDR3 nucleotides are TGTGCCAGCAGCTTACTAGCGGGGGGGACAACTAACAATGAGCAGTTCTTC.

In regard to this clone: Other DNA sequences of this sample code for an identical CDR3. This chain connects TRBV29-1 to TRBJ1-1; a possible D gene is TRBD1 (5 bases). In germline, CDR1 is SQVTM, CDR2 ANQGSEA. Trimming stripped 4 bases from V and 0 bases from J, with 9 bases between. The CDR3 length is 13 residues. As DNA, the CDR3 is TGCAGCGTTGGGGGCGGTATGAACACTGAAGCTTTCTTT. It is translated as CSVGGGMNTEAFF.

This chain uses TRBV4-1 with TRBJ1-1, with no clear D. This CDR3 is 16 amino acids long. Germline V gene lookup returns CDR1 MGHRA and CDR2 YSYEKL. Between the trimmed V and J ends, which lost 1 base and 1 base, there was a span of 13 bases. Written as DNA, the CDR3 is TGCGCCAGCAGCCAAGTTTCGGACTCCGAGAACACTGAAGCTTTCTTT. It specifies CASSQVSDSENTEAFF.

The chain couples TRBV9 to TRBJ2-7; D is possibly TRBD1 (5 bases). Germline CDR1 is SGDLS and CDR2 is YYNGEE. The V end was cut by 7 bases, the J end by 3 bases, with 20 bases between. The CDR3 covers 15 residues. In nucleotides, the CDR3 is TGTGCCAGCGGCGAGGAAGGGGCCACCCACTACGAGCAGTACTTC. This encodes CASGEEGATHYEQYF.

The V call is TRBV4-2, the J call TRBJ2-1; possible D gene TRBD2, 6 bases. Deletions cut 1 base from V and 5 bases from J, with 9 bases between. Per germline, CDR1 LGHNA and CDR2 YNFKEQ. CDR3 size: 14 residues. The CDR3 spells CASSQGRGDNEQFF. The DNA of the CDR3 is TGTGCCAGCAGCCAAGGGCGGGGCGACAATGAGCAGTTCTTC.

This chain joins TRBV20-1 and TRBJ2-7; D may be TRBD2 (6 bases). The CDR3 runs to 13 residues. V was clipped by 3 bases and J by 2 bases, with 11 bases between them. The germline CDR1 and CDR2 sequences are DFQATT and SNEGSKA (reference sequence). CDR3 region: CSASEAGTYEQYF. For the CDR3, the DNA is TGCAGTGCTAGTGAGGCGGGAACCTACGAGCAGTACTTC.

V usage is TRBV6-2 or TRBV6-3 and J usage is TRBJ1-2; a possible D gene is TRBD1 (6 bases). The CDR3 covers 13 residues. Germline-derived CDR1 and CDR2 are MNHEY and SVGEGT. V was trimmed by 0 bases and J by 8 bases, leaving 10 bases between them. Here the CDR3 DNA reads TGTGCCAGCAGTTACTCGGGGGCAATAGGCTACACCTTC. It is translated as CASSYSGAIGYTF.

This clone has more than one count but fewer than ten. V is TRBV19 and J is TRBJ1-6; the match to TRBD1 covers 7 bases. V was pared by 5 bases and J by 9 bases, with 13 bases of the junction left unmatched. The CDR3 is made up of 16 amino acids. CDR1 is LNHDA and CDR2 is SQIVND in the germline V gene (reference sequence). CDR3 residues: CASSVSWDRPTSPLHF. In DNA form, the CDR3 reads TGTGCCAGTAGTGTCAGCTGGGACAGACCCACTTCACCCCTCCACTTT.

The chain recombines TRBV10-3 with TRBJ2-2; D possibly corresponds to TRBD1 (5 bases). This CDR3 spans 15 amino acids. Germline V CDR1 and CDR2: ENHRY, SYGVKD. V was trimmed by 0 bases and J by 2 bases, leaving 7 bases between them. The CDR3 here is CAISESGVNTGELFF. The CDR3 DNA reads TGTGCCATCAGTGAGTCAGGGGTTAACACCGGGGAGCTGTTTTTT.

The J gene is TRBJ2-1, the V gene TRBV6-4; 13 nucleotides match TRBD2. Germline V gene lookup returns CDR1 MRHNA and CDR2 SNTAGT. Trimming took 4 bases from V and 6 from J; bases not matched to a gene: 0. The CDR3 spans 14 residues. The CDR3 DNA reads TGTGCCAGCAGTGGGACTAGCGGGGGCAATGAGCAGTTCTTC. Protein: CASSGTSGGNEQFF.

The chain has TRBV9 and TRBJ2-3; possibly TRBD1 for D (6 bases). Between the trimmed V and J ends, which lost 3 bases and 0 bases, there was a span of 14 bases. The CDR3 extends over 16 amino acids. Germline values: CDR1 SGDLS, CDR2 YYNGEE. CDR3 residues: CASSAGQGLSTDTQYF. DNA for the CDR3: TGTGCCAGCAGCGCCGGCCAGGGGCTTAGCACAGATACGCAGTATTTT.

The chain carries TRBV2 and TRBJ1-5; D call uncertain. The germline V gene encodes CDR1 SNHLY and CDR2 FYNNEI. With 7 bases removed from V and 1 base from J, the gap between germline ends came to 11 bases. The CDR3 extends over 14 amino acids. CDR3 nucleotide sequence: TGTGCCAGCAAGCCAGGAACCAGCAATCAGCCCCAGCATTTT. It codes for CASKPGTSNQPQHF.

This clone was picked up one time. This chain links TRBV19 with TRBJ2-3; 7 positions agree with TRBD2. Germline V gene lookup returns CDR1 LNHDA and CDR2 SQIVND (reference sequence). This CDR3 is 14 amino acids long. Germline trimming cut 3 bases from V and 3 bases from J; bases unmatched to any gene: 3. The CDR3 bases are TGTGCCAGTAGTATGTGGACTAGTACAGATACGCAGTATTTT. Residues: CASSMWTSTDTQYF.

This rearrangement joins TRBV28 to TRBJ1-5; perhaps TRBD1 as D (6 bases). The CDR3 consists of 16 residues. Germline V CDR1 and CDR2: MDHEN, SYDVKM. V was shortened by 7 bases and J by 5 bases, with 21 bases between the two germline ends. CDR3 region: CASNSAGGQGYQPQHF. The DNA for the CDR3 is TGTGCCAGCAATTCCGCCGGGGGGCAGGGGTATCAGCCCCAGCATTTT.

This clone was counted only a few times. The J gene is TRBJ2-3, the V gene TRBV7-3; 8 bases line up with TRBD1. The CDR3 has 18 residues. The V gene's germline CDR1 is SGHTA and CDR2 FQGTGA. V shed 2 bases, J shed 0 bases, and the junction held 10 bases outside the gene matches. The chain's CDR3 is CASSLGQGAVLSTDTQYF. The CDR3 DNA sequence: TGTGCCAGCAGCTTAGGGCAGGGGGCAGTCCTGAGCACAGATACGCAGTATTTT.

The chain employs TRBV6-5 and TRBJ1-4; no clear D gene. The CDR3 runs 15 residues. Trimming removed 1 base from V and 4 bases from J, with 10 bases in between. Germline CDR1 is MNHEY and CDR2 is SVGAGI. CDR3 amino acids: CASSYFPGGNEKLFF. The CDR3 bases are TGTGCCAGCAGTTACTTCCCTGGTGGTAATGAAAAACTGTTTTTT.